Included here is one TCR beta chain sequence, with context. This sample is drawn from a study of identical twins. TCRdb reanalysed the 5' RACE reads using MiXCR and keeps one entry per CDR3 protein. The data hold approximately 550,000 distinct CDR3 sequences, with approximately 20% observed a single time. This CDR3 region has 18 residues. The germline V gene encodes CDR1 LNHNV and CDR2 YYDKDF (reference sequence). The junction had 8 bases not matched to a gene; V was cut back by 0 bases and J by 0 bases. This same sample was also taken into another study, of yellow fever vaccine responses in identical twins.

Input material: CD4+ T cells sorted from blood. This sequence was found in a woman between 18 and 29 years old in good health. The rearrangement joins TRBV15 to TRBJ2-1; 7 bases align to TRBD1. CDR3 sequence (DNA): TGTGCCACCAGCAGAGATCGCGGCAGGGGGTACTCCTACAATGAGCAGTTCTTC. Translation: CATSRDRGRGYSYNEQFF.